This TCR beta chain was documented in a study of cytomegalovirus exposure and HLA in healthy donors. Remarks on this clone: What it binds is not known.

PCR was performed using 60 Vbeta and 13 Jbeta primers. Using immunoSEQ multiplex PCR, the repertoire was profiled, and TCRdb retains in-frame clones only, with some absent. The sample has 100,000 to 150,000 clones, around 74% seen once; the top ten hold 30%. Overall study findings and caveats: Being productive about 90% or about 30% of the time was typical of most TCR beta V segments in an earlier analysis. Among donors in an Asian-associated ancestry cluster, a later analysis reportedly found fewer N-insertions than the roughly 680-donor mean.

This sequence originates from a man in his fifties or sixties in good health and CMV-seropositive. The source material was PBMCs.

The DNA of the CDR3 is TGTGCCACCAGCAGAGATAGGAGGGCCCGCTCTGGAAACACCATATATTTT. Translated, it gives CATSRDRRARSGNTIYF. V gene TRBV15 combines with J gene TRBJ1-3; D unclear. Per the germline V gene, CDR1 is LNHNV and CDR2 is YYDKDF (reference sequence). The V end lost 0 bases, the J end lost 0 bases, and 12 bases lay between the germline ends. The CDR3 covers 17 residues.